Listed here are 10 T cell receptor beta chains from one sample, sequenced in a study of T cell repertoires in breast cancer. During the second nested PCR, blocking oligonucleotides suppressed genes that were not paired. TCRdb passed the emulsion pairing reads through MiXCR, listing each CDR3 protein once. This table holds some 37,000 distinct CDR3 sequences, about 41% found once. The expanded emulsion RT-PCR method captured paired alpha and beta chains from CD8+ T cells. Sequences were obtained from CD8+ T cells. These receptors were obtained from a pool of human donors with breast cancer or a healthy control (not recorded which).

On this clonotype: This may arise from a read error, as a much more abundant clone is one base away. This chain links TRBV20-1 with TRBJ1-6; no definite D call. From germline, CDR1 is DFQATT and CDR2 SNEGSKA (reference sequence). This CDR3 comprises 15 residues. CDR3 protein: CGASGSSSYNSPLHF. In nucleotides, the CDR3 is TGCGGTGCTAGCGGTAGTAGCTCCTATAATTCACCCCTCCACTTT.

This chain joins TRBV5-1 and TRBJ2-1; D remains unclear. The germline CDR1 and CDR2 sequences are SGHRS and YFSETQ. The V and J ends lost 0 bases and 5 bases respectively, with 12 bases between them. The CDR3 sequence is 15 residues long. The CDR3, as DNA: TGCGCCAGCAGCTTGGGTCACACTGGGGACAATGAGCAGTTCTTC. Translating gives CASSLGHTGDNEQFF.

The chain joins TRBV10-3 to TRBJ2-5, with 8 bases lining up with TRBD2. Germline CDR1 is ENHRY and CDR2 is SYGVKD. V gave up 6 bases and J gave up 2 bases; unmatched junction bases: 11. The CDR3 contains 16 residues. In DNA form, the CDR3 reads TGTGCCATCAGCCCGGGGCTACTAGCGGATCAAGAGACCCAGTACTTC. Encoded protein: CAISPGLLADQETQYF.

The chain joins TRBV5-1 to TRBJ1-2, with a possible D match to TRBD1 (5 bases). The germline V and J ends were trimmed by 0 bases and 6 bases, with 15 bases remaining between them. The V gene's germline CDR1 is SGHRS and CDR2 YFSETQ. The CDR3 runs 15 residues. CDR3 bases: TGCGCCAGCAGCTTGGCCGTGGGGGGAAAACATGGCTACACCTTC. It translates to CASSLAVGGKHGYTF. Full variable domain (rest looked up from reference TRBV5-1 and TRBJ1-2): KAGVTQTPRYLIKTRGQQVTLSCSPISGHRSVSWYQQTPGQGLQFLFEYFSETQRNKGNFPGRFSGRQFSNSRSEMNVSTLELGDSALYLCASSLAVGGKHGYTFGSGTRLTVV.

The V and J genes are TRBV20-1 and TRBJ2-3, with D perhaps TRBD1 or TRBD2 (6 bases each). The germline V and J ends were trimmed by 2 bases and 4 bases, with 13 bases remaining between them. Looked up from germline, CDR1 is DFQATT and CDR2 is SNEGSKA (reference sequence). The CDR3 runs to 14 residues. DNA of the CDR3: TGCAGTGCTAGAAAGGGGGGTGGGGCAGATACGCAGTATTTT. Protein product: CSARKGGGADTQYF.

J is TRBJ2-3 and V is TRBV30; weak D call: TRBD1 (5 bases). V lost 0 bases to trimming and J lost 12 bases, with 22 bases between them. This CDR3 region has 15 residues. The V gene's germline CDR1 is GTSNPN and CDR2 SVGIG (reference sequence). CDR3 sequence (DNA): TGTGCCTGGAGTGTTTTAGGGCTTCCCACAGGTACACAGTATTTT. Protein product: CAWSVLGLPTGTQYF.

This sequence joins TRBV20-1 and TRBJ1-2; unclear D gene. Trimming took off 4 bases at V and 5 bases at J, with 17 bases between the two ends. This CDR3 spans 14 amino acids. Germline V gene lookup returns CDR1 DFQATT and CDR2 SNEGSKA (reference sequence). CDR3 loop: CSATRMGKGYGYTF. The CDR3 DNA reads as TGCAGTGCTACCCGTATGGGGAAAGGATATGGCTACACCTTC.

Here the CDR3 reads CASSVTGFTDGYTF. For the CDR3, the DNA is TGTGCCAGCAGTGTTACAGGGTTCACTGATGGCTACACCTTC. J is TRBJ1-2 and V is TRBV2, with D maybe TRBD1 (6 bases). Germline assignment: CDR1 SNHLY and CDR2 FYNNEI. The CDR3 is 14 residues long. The V gene lost 4 bases and the J gene lost 6 bases, with 15 bases spanning the gap.

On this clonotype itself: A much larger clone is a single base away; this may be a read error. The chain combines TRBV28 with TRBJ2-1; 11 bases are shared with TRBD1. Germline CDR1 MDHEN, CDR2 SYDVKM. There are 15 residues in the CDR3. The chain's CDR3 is CASRRTGGVRNEQLF. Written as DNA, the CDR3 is TGTGCCAGCAGAAGGACAGGGGGCGTTAGGAATGAGCAGCTCTTC. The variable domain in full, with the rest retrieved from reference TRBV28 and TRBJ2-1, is DVKVTQSSRYLVKRTGEKVFLECVQDMDHENMFWYRQDPGLGLRLIYFSYDVKMKEKGDIPEGYSVSREKKERFSLILESASTNQTSMYLCASRRTGGVRNEQLFGPGTRLTVL.

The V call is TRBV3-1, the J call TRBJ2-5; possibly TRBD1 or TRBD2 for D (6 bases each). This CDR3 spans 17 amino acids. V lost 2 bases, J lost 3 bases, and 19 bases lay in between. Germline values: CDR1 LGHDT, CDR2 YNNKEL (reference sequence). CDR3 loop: CASSQFRGAVLKETQYF. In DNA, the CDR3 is TGTGCCAGCAGCCAATTTAGGGGGGCGGTTTTGAAAGAGACCCAGTACTTC.